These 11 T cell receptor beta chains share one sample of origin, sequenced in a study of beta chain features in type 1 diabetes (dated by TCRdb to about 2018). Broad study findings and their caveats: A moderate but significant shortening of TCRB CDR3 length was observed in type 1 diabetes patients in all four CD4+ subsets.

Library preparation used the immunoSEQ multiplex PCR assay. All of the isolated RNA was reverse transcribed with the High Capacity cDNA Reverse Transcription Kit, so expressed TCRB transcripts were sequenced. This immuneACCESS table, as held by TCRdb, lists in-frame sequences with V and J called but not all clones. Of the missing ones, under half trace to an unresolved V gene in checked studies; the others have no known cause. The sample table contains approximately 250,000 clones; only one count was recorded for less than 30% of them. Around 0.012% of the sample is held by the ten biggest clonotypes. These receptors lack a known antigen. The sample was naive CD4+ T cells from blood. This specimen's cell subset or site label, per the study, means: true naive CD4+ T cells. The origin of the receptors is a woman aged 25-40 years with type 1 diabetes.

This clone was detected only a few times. CDR3 DNA: TGTGCCAGCAGTGGGCGCCTAGCGGGAGAAAGCGAGCAGTACTTC. Translated, it gives CASSGRLAGESEQYF. This chain connects TRBV2 to TRBJ2-7; 10 bases align to TRBD2. The CDR3 runs 15 residues. Germline-derived CDR1 and CDR2 are SNHLY and FYNNEI. The J segment lost 6 bases and the V segment lost 4 bases, leaving 9 bases of the junction unmatched.

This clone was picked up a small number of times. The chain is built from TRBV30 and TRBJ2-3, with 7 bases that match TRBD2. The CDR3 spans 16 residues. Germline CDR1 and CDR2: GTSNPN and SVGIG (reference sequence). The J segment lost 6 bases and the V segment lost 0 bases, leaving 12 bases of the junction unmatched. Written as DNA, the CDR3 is TGTGCCTGGAGTGTACAACTGTTAGCGGGTCGGGATACGCAGTATTTT. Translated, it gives CAWSVQLLAGRDTQYF. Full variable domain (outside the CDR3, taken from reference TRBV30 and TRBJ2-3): SQTIHQWPATLVQPVGSPLSLECTVEGTSNPNLYWYRQAAGRGLQLLFYSVGIGQISSEVPQNLSASRPQDRQFILSSKKLLLSDSGFYLCAWSVQLLAGRDTQYFGPGTRLTVL.

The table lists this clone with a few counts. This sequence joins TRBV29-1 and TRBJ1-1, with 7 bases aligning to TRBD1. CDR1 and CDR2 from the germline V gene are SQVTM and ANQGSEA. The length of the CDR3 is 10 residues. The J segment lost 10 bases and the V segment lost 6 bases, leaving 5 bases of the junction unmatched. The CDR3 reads CSVQGSRAFF. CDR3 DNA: TGCAGCGTACAGGGGAGCCGAGCTTTCTTT.

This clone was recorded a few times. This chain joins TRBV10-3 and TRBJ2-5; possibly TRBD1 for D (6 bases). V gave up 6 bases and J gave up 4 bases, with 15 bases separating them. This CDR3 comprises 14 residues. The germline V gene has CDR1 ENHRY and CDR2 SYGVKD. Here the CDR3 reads CAISPGTNRETQYF. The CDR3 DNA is TGTGCCATCAGCCCCGGGACAAACCGAGAGACCCAGTACTTC.

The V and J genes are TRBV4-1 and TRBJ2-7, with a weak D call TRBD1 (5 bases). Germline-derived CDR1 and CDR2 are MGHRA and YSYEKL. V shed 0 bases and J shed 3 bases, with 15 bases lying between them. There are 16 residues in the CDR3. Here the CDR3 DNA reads TGCGCCAGCAGCCAAGAGGGGCAGTCCCGTGTCTACGAGCAGTACTTC. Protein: CASSQEGQSRVYEQYF.

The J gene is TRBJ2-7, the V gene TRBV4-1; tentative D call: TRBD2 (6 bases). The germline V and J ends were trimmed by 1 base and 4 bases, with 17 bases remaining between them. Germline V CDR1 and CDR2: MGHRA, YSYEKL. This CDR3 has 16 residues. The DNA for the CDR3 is TGCGCCAGCAGCCAAGGACCCCTCGGGACTGTGTACGAGCAGTACTTC. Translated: CASSQGPLGTVYEQYF.

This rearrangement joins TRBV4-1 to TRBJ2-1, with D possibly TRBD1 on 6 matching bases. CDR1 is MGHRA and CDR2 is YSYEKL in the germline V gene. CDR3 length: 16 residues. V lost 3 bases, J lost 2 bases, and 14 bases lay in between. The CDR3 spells CASSQDQGRAYNEQFF. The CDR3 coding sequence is TGCGCCAGCAGCCAGGACCAGGGGCGAGCCTACAATGAGCAGTTCTTC.

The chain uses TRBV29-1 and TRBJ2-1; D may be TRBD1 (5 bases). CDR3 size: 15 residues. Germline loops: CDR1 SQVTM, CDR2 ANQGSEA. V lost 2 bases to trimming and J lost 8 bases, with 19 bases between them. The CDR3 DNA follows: TGCAGCGTTGAAAAACTACGAAAGGGGATCCATGAGCAGTTCTTC. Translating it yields CSVEKLRKGIHEQFF.

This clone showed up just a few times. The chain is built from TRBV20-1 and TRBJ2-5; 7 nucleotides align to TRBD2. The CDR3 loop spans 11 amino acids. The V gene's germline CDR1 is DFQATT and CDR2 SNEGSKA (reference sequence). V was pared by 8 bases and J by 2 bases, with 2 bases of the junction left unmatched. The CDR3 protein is CSLADQETQYF. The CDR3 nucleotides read TGCAGTCTAGCGGATCAAGAGACCCAGTACTTC.

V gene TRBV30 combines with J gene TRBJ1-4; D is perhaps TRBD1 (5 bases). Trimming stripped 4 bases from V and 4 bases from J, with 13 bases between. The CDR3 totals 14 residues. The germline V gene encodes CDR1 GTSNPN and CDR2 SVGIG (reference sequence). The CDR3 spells CAWTLDSFNEKLFF. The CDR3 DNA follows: TGTGCCTGGACCCTCGACAGTTTTAATGAAAAACTGTTTTTT.

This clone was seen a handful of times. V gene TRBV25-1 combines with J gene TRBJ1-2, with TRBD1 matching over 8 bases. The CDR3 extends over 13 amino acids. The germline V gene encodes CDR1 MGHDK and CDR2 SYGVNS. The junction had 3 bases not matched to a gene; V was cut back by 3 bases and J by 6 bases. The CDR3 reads CASSDDRGHGYTF. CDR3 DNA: TGTGCCAGCAGTGACGACAGGGGCCATGGCTACACCTTC.